These 22 T cell receptor beta chains originate from one sample sequenced in a study of cytomegalovirus exposure and HLA in healthy donors. The PCR employed 60 Vbeta primers together with 13 Jbeta primers. Produced via immunoSEQ multiplex PCR; TCRdb's table is partial and in-frame only. This repertoire shows 65,000 to 95,000 clones, roughly 80% found once; its top ten account for 3.3%. The sequenced material came from PBMCs. These TCRs come from a man aged 45-65 years in good health and CMV-seronegative.

The chain couples TRBV13 to TRBJ2-2; D unclear. The CDR3 has 16 amino acids. Per germline, CDR1 PRHDT and CDR2 FYEKMQ (reference sequence). The V and J ends lost 5 bases and 0 bases respectively, with 13 bases between them. CDR3 in amino acids: CASSPYTVTNTGELFF. CDR3 coding DNA: TGTGCCAGCAGCCCTTATACAGTGACGAACACCGGGGAGCTGTTTTTT.

Remarks on this clone: Other DNA sequences in this specimen translate into the identical CDR3. The rearrangement uses TRBV5-1 and TRBJ2-1; unclear D gene. Deletions cut 0 bases from V and 4 bases from J, with 14 bases between. There are 16 residues in the CDR3. Germline V lookup: CDR1 SGHRS, CDR2 YFSETQ. CDR3 amino acids: CASSLGGGVSYNEQFF. The CDR3 DNA follows: TGCGCCAGCAGCTTGGGAGGTGGAGTCAGTTACAATGAGCAGTTCTTC.

The chain uses TRBV19 and TRBJ1-2; 9 bases agree with TRBD1. With 2 bases clipped from V and 8 bases from J, the junction kept 9 bases outside the gene matches. The length of the CDR3 is 15 residues. Germline CDR1 is LNHDA and CDR2 is SQIVND (reference sequence). In DNA, the CDR3 is TGTGCCAGTAGTATACGGGACAGGGCCCTGGGAGGCTACACCTTC. It is translated as CASSIRDRALGGYTF.

This clone was detected once. In DNA, the CDR3 is TGTGCCAGCAGCTTAAACACGGGACAGTATAATCAGCCCCAGCATTTT. It codes for CASSLNTGQYNQPQHF. This chain uses TRBV7-9 with TRBJ1-5; 7 bases align to TRBD1. The CDR3 spans 16 residues. The V gene end was trimmed by 2 bases and the J gene end by 4 bases; junction bases not matched to a gene: 8. Germline assignment: CDR1 SEHNR and CDR2 FQNEAQ (reference sequence).

The V call is TRBV4-3, the J call TRBJ2-3; 9 nucleotides agree with TRBD2. The CDR3 contains 16 residues. The germline gives CDR1 LGHNA, CDR2 YSLEER. The ends lost 8 bases at V and 3 bases at J; junction bases unmatched: 12. This chain's CDR3 is CASSLSPLAGTDTQYF. The CDR3 bases are TGCGCCAGCTCTCTTTCCCCCCTAGCGGGGACAGATACGCAGTATTTT.

This rearrangement joins TRBV6-5 to TRBJ1-5; D remains unclear. Germline values: CDR1 MNHEY, CDR2 SVGAGI. This CDR3 spans 14 amino acids. V was trimmed by 10 bases and J by 0 bases, leaving 13 bases between them. The CDR3 bases are TGTGCCACCGCCCAGTTGGTTAGCAATCAGCCCCAGCATTTT. Translated, it gives CATAQLVSNQPQHF.

The chain combines TRBV7-9 with TRBJ2-7; TRBD1 matches at 7 bases. V gave up 5 bases and J gave up 3 bases; unmatched junction bases: 4. Germline V gene data show CDR1 as SEHNR and CDR2 as FQNEAQ (reference sequence). There are 13 residues in the CDR3. CDR3 residues: CASSLGQDYEQYF. CDR3 sequence (DNA): TGTGCCAGCAGCCTCGGACAGGACTACGAGCAGTACTTC.

V gene TRBV5-1 combines with J gene TRBJ2-5; TRBD2 matches 9 bases. The CDR3 is 15 amino acids. The germline V gene encodes CDR1 SGHRS and CDR2 YFSETQ. The junction had 9 bases not matched to a gene; V was cut back by 7 bases and J by 2 bases. CDR3 in DNA: TGCGCCAGCTTCGCAGCGGGGGGAAGACAAGAGACCCAGTACTTC. Protein sequence: CASFAAGGRQETQYF.

As for this clone: Sequence at one end of the junction differs from germline and may be a read error. The rearrangement links TRBV7-9 to TRBJ2-7, with 7 bases fitting TRBD2. CDR1 SEHNR and CDR2 FQNEAQ come from the germline V gene (reference sequence). The CDR3 extends over 15 amino acids. CDR3 sequence reads: CSSSLAGRGTYEQYF. The CDR3 bases are TGTTCCAGCAGCTTAGCAGGGAGGGGAACCTACGAGCAGTACTTC.

This clone was counted a few times. The gene calls are TRBV7-9 and TRBJ1-1, with 10 nucleotides matching TRBD1. Germline V lookup: CDR1 SEHNR, CDR2 FQNEAQ (reference sequence). This CDR3 contains 15 residues. The J segment lost 4 bases and the V segment lost 5 bases, leaving 7 bases of the junction unmatched. This CDR3 is CASSQEDRGATEAFF. CDR3 bases: TGTGCCAGCAGCCAAGAGGACAGGGGGGCCACTGAAGCTTTCTTT.

CDR3 amino acids: CASSLGQWETQYF. The CDR3 nucleotides read TGTGCCAGCAGCTTAGGGCAGTGGGAGACCCAGTACTTC. The chain is built from TRBV7-2 and TRBJ2-5; D gene uncertain. The CDR3 loop spans 13 amino acids. In germline, CDR1 is SGHTA, CDR2 FQGNSA. Trimming shortened V by 1 base and J by 5 bases, and 8 bases separated the two germline ends.

A word on this clone: Other DNA sequences in this specimen translate into the identical CDR3. The V call is TRBV6-1, the J call TRBJ1-5; TRBD1 agrees at 10 bases. The CDR3 length is 16 residues. In germline, CDR1 is MNHNS, CDR2 SASEGT. The J segment lost 7 bases and the V segment lost 2 bases, leaving 8 bases of the junction unmatched. The CDR3 nucleotides read TGTGCCAGCAGTGAAATGATGACAGGGGGCTCACAGCCCCAGCATTTT. It encodes CASSEMMTGGSQPQHF.

The chain links TRBV9 to TRBJ2-7, with 8 bases matching TRBD1. V was clipped by 0 bases and J by 5 bases; unmatched bases: 7. Germline values: CDR1 SGDLS, CDR2 YYNGEE. This CDR3 contains 15 residues. CDR3 nucleotides: TGTGCCAGCAGCGTAGGAGGTCAGGGGGCCCACGAGCAGTACTTC. The encoded protein is CASSVGGQGAHEQYF. Together with reference TRBV9 and TRBJ2-7, the CDR3 gives the full variable domain: DSGVTQTPKHLITATGQRVTLRCSPRSGDLSVYWYQQSLDQGLQFLIQYYNGEERAKGNILERFSAQQFPDLHSELNLSSLELGDSALYFCASSVGGQGAHEQYFGPGTRLTVT.

The genes are TRBV7-9 and TRBJ2-3; 14 nucleotides match TRBD2. V was pared by 4 bases and J by 2 bases, with 5 bases of the junction left unmatched. Germline V gene data show CDR1 as SEHNR and CDR2 as FQNEAQ (reference sequence). The CDR3 has 17 amino acids. The CDR3 DNA follows: TGTGCCAGCAGCTACGGACTAGCGGGGGGCCTCACAGATACGCAGTATTTT. It yields the protein CASSYGLAGGLTDTQYF.

The V and J genes are TRBV19 and TRBJ2-7; D is possibly TRBD2 (6 bases). The CDR3 totals 15 residues. The germline V gene encodes CDR1 LNHDA and CDR2 SQIVND (reference sequence). The ends were cut back, 4 bases at V and 2 bases at J, with 15 bases in the middle. The CDR3 sequence: CASSSGTAGPYEQYF. The CDR3 DNA reads TGTGCCAGTAGTAGTGGGACGGCGGGACCCTACGAGCAGTACTTC.

The V gene is TRBV6-5, the J gene TRBJ2-1, with TRBD2 identical over 15 bases. CDR1 and CDR2 (germline): MNHEY, SVGAGI. Germline trimming cut 2 bases from V and 6 bases from J; bases unmatched to any gene: 2. The CDR3 sequence is 16 residues long. CDR3 DNA: TGTGCCAGCAGTTACGAGGGACTAGCGGGGGGCAATGAGCAGTTCTTC. Amino acids: CASSYEGLAGGNEQFF.

The chain carries TRBV5-1 and TRBJ2-5; 11 nucleotides line up with TRBD2. V gave up 2 bases and J gave up 4 bases; unmatched junction bases: 10. Germline-derived CDR1 and CDR2 are SGHRS and YFSETQ. This CDR3 region has 17 residues. CDR3 sequence reads: CASSFTSGGPSGETQYF. CDR3 DNA sequence: TGCGCCAGCAGCTTCACTAGCGGGGGCCCATCTGGAGAGACCCAGTACTTC.

This clone was seen a handful of times. This chain joins TRBV19 and TRBJ2-5; weak D call: TRBD2 (6 bases). Deletions cut 3 bases from V and 6 bases from J, with 20 bases between. Germline CDR1 LNHDA, CDR2 SQIVND (reference sequence). There are 16 residues in the CDR3. CDR3 sequence: CASSMAQAGPSKTQYF. The CDR3 DNA follows: TGTGCCAGTAGTATGGCCCAGGCGGGGCCGTCCAAGACCCAGTACTTC.

CDR3 protein: CASSTGGIPGANVLTF. DNA for the CDR3: TGTGCCAGCTCGACAGGGGGCATTCCTGGGGCCAACGTCCTGACTTTC. The chain is built from TRBV2 and TRBJ2-6; 10 nucleotides align to TRBD1. Germline-derived CDR1 and CDR2 are SNHLY and FYNNEI. This CDR3 region has 16 residues. V gave up 8 bases and J gave up 2 bases; unmatched junction bases: 6.

This chain links TRBV9 with TRBJ2-7, with 8 bases aligning to TRBD1. The germline CDR1 and CDR2 sequences are SGDLS and YYNGEE. After removal of 3 bases from V and 6 bases from J, the junction contained 5 bases not matched to a gene. The CDR3 runs to 13 residues. The CDR3 DNA reads as TGTGCCAGCAGCGCGGACAGGGCGGGCGAGCAGTACTTC. This codes for CASSADRAGEQYF.

This clone turned up a few times. The chain has TRBV6-5 and TRBJ1-2, with D perhaps matching TRBD1 (5 bases). The germline V and J ends were trimmed by 2 bases and 7 bases, with 11 bases remaining between them. The CDR3 consists of 13 residues. In germline, CDR1 is MNHEY, CDR2 SVGAGI. The CDR3 sequence is CASSYQGFGGYTF. DNA for the CDR3: TGTGCCAGCAGTTACCAGGGTTTTGGTGGCTACACCTTC.

V gene TRBV10-3 combines with J gene TRBJ2-2; 7 bases agree with TRBD2. The V gene end was trimmed by 11 bases and the J gene end by 4 bases; junction bases not matched to a gene: 4. Germline loops: CDR1 ENHRY, CDR2 SYGVKD. The CDR3 contains 12 residues. This CDR3 reads CAYGGVTGELFF. CDR3 in DNA: TGTGCCTATGGGGGGGTCACCGGGGAGCTGTTTTTT.